Listed below are T cell receptor beta chains from one sample, sequenced in a study of blood T cell repertoires in COVID-19. Data came from immunoSEQ multiplex PCR; TCRdb stores just in-frame clones and leaves some out. The repertoire holds 200,000 to 300,000 clones, with 75% to 90% as singletons. Input material: peripheral blood. These receptors were collected from a woman aged 40 to 55 with acute or convalescent COVID-19. Both conserved end residues are part of each CDR3. A D gene is named only where the DNA matches it firmly. Rows give clone size only sometimes, using once, few, many, or a class for an expanded clone.

>TRBV19|TRBJ1-3|NA|NA
CASSTRRETLGNTIYF
TGTGCCAGTAGTACCCGGCGTGAGACTTTAGGAAACACCATATATTTT
>TRBV19|TRBJ1-3|NA|NA
CASSSKTGNTIYF
TGTGCCAGTAGTTCAAAAACTGGAAACACCATATATTTT
>TRBV19|TRBJ1-2|NA|NA
CASSTGRYGYTF
TGTGCCAGTAGTACAGGGAGGTATGGCTACACCTTC
>TRBV11-2|TRBJ2-1|TRBD1|NA
CASSRWTGSYNEQFF
TGTGCCAGCAGCCGTTGGACAGGGTCCTACAATGAGCAGTTCTTC
>TRBV5-6|TRBJ2-2|TRBD2|NA
CASSRREAGELFF
TGTGCCAGCAGCAGACGGGAGGCCGGGGAGCTGTTTTTT
>TRBV24-1|TRBJ1-2|NA|NA
CATSARANYGYTF
TGTGCCACCAGTGCGCGGGCGAACTATGGCTACACCTTC
>TRBV30|TRBJ1-2|NA|NA
CAWSKRANYGYTF
TGTGCCTGGAGTAAGCGGGCCAACTATGGCTACACCTTC
>TRBV18|TRBJ1-2|NA|NA
CASSPAQDKANYGYTF
TGTGCCAGCTCACCCGCGCAGGACAAAGCTAACTATGGCTACACCTTC
>TRBV12-2|TRBJ2-5|NA|NA
CASRLAETEHNQETQYF
TGTGCAAGTCGCTTAGCAGAGACAGAACATAATCAAGAGACCCAGTACTTC
>TRBV24-1|TRBJ1-1|NA|NA
CATSDSENTEAFF
TGTGCCACCAGTGACAGTGAAAACACTGAAGCTTTCTTT
>TRBV18|TRBJ1-5|NA|NA
CASSPELSNQPQHF
TGTGCCAGCTCACCAGAACTTAGCAATCAGCCCCAGCATTTT
>TRBV24-1|TRBJ1-1|NA|few
CATSEYGGTEAFF
TGTGCCACCAGTGAATACGGGGGGACTGAAGCTTTCTTT
>TRBV19|TRBJ1-5|TRBD1|NA
CASSPGTGAQPQHF
TGTGCCAGTAGCCCCGGGACAGGGGCTCAGCCCCAGCATTTT
>TRBV3-1/TRBV3-2|TRBJ1-5|NA|few
CASSLSGRQPQHF
TGTGCCAGCAGCCTTTCGGGGAGGCAGCCCCAGCATTTT
>TRBV5-1|TRBJ1-2|NA|NA
CASSLAKGQVPNRDYGYTF
TGCGCCAGCAGCTTGGCCAAGGGGCAGGTGCCGAATCGGGACTATGGCTACACCTTC
>TRBV18|TRBJ1-1|NA|NA
CASSPVGGTEAFF
TGTGCCAGCTCACCTGTGGGGGGCACTGAAGCTTTCTTT
>TRBV10-3|TRBJ1-3|TRBD1|NA
CAIRVGQGGGNTIYF
TGTGCCATTCGTGTAGGACAGGGCGGAGGAAACACCATATATTTT
>TRBV7-2|TRBJ1-1|NA|NA
CASSQGGYMNTEAFF
TGTGCCAGCAGCCAGGGTGGTTACATGAACACTGAAGCTTTCTTT
>TRBV5-4|TRBJ2-6|NA|NA
CASSFLSPGANVLTF
TGTGCCAGCAGCTTTCTCAGTCCTGGGGCCAACGTCCTGACTTTC
>TRBV5-4|TRBJ1-2|NA|few
CASSSSGGTVYGYTF
TGTGCCAGCAGTTCTAGCGGGGGGACTGTCTATGGCTACACCTTC
>TRBV6-6|TRBJ1-4|TRBD1|once
CASSPTGIPISNEKLFF
TGTGCCAGCAGTCCGACAGGGATACCCATCTCTAATGAAAAACTGTTTTTT
>TRBV21-1|TRBJ1-2|NA|once
CASSKVTGTGGGHGYTF
TGTGCCAGCAGCAAAGTAACCGGGACAGGGGGTGGGCATGGCTACACCTTC
>TRBV12-3/TRBV12-4|TRBJ2-2|TRBD1|NA
CASSLTGPGELFF
TGTGCCAGCAGTCTGACAGGGCCCGGGGAGCTGTTTTTT
>TRBV6-2/TRBV6-3|TRBJ1-1|NA|NA
CASSSPGMNTEAFF
TGTGCCAGCAGTTCTCCAGGGATGAACACTGAAGCTTTCTTT
>TRBV5-4|TRBJ2-5|NA|once
CASSRQGGETQYF
TGTGCCAGCAGCCGACAGGGAGGAGAGACCCAGTACTTC
>TRBV29-1|TRBJ2-5|NA|NA
CSGGTAQETQYF
TGCAGCGGCGGGACAGCCCAAGAGACCCAGTACTTC
>TRBV7-8|TRBJ1-1|NA|once
CASSLVSGNTEAFF
TGTGCCAGCAGCTTAGTATCCGGGAACACTGAAGCTTTCTTT
>TRBV9|TRBJ2-2|NA|NA
CASSPYRGELFF
TGTGCCAGCAGCCCCTACAGGGGGGAGCTGTTTTTT
>TRBV11-3|TRBJ1-1|TRBD1|NA
CASSRPGGTEAFF
TGTGCCAGCAGCAGGCCAGGGGGAACTGAAGCTTTCTTT
>TRBV19|TRBJ2-1|NA|NA
CASSIIGVGPNEQFF
TGTGCCAGTAGTATCATCGGGGTTGGCCCCAATGAGCAGTTCTTC
>TRBV5-4|TRBJ1-1|NA|NA
CASSLGGRDTEAFF
TGTGCCAGCAGCTTGGGAGGGAGAGACACTGAAGCTTTCTTT
>TRBV19|TRBJ1-2|TRBD1|once
CASSMVSGGNYGYTF
TGTGCCAGTAGTATGGTGTCAGGGGGTAACTATGGCTACACCTTC
>TRBV12-3/TRBV12-4|TRBJ1-1|NA|once
CASSFMGGAFF
TGTGCCAGCAGTTTCATGGGAGGAGCTTTCTTT
>TRBV25-1|TRBJ2-1|NA|NA
CASSEYFPRGGDNEQFF
TGTGCCAGCAGTGAATATTTCCCCCGGGGTGGGGACAATGAGCAGTTCTTC
>TRBV11-2|TRBJ1-1|NA|NA
CASSLTRGGNTEAFF
TGTGCCAGCAGCTTAACGCGAGGCGGAAACACTGAAGCTTTCTTT
>TRBV9|TRBJ2-3|TRBD2|few
CASSVVGGGAAYTQYF
TGTGCCAGCAGCGTAGTTGGCGGGGGGGCCGCATATACGCAGTATTTT
>TRBV18|TRBJ1-2|TRBD1|NA
CASSLQGANYGYTF
TGTGCCAGCTCACTGCAGGGGGCGAACTATGGCTACACCTTC
>TRBV30|TRBJ1-6|NA|NA
CAWSVGPPGGVLHF
TGTGCCTGGAGTGTAGGACCTCCAGGAGGGGTCCTCCACTTT
>TRBV9|TRBJ1-3|TRBD1|NA
CASSPSSGTGSGNTIYF
TGTGCCAGCAGCCCATCATCCGGGACAGGCTCTGGAAACACCATATATTTT
>TRBV7-2|TRBJ1-2|NA|NA
CASSPNRPGGYTF
TGTGCCAGCAGCCCTAATAGGCCAGGGGGCTACACCTTC
>TRBV3-1/TRBV3-2|TRBJ1-2|NA|once
CASSPQGLNYGYTF
TGTGCCAGCAGCCCCCAGGGGTTGAACTATGGCTACACCTTC
>TRBV4-2|TRBJ1-2|NA|NA
CASSQGASTPNYGYTF
TGTGCCAGCAGCCAAGGGGCCTCTACCCCTAACTATGGCTACACCTTC
>TRBV12-3/TRBV12-4|TRBJ2-5|TRBD2|once
CASTGEGGETQYF
TGTGCCAGCACCGGGGAGGGTGGCGAGACCCAGTACTTC
>TRBV19|TRBJ2-1|NA|NA
CASSPARAGSSYNEQFF
TGTGCCAGTAGTCCTGCCCGGGCGGGGAGCTCCTACAATGAGCAGTTCTTC
>TRBV2|TRBJ1-4|TRBD1|NA
CASSSGVWTGNVF
TGTGCCAGCAGTTCCGGCGTGTGGACAGGGAATGTTTTT
>TRBV2|TRBJ1-6|NA|NA
CASSAQVYNSPLHF
TGTGCCAGCAGTGCCCAGGTGTATAATTCACCCCTCCACTTT
>TRBV11-2|TRBJ1-4|NA|NA
CASSLASGLDEKLFF
TGTGCCAGCAGCTTAGCATCTGGGCTGGATGAAAAACTGTTTTTT
>TRBV19|TRBJ1-1|NA|NA
CASSIDRTEAFF
TGTGCCAGTAGTATAGATCGCACTGAAGCTTTCTTT
>TRBV12-5|TRBJ2-1|NA|NA
CASGLVGSGAYNEQFF
TGTGCTAGTGGTTTGGTAGGAAGCGGAGCCTACAATGAGCAGTTCTTC
>TRBV6-5|TRBJ1-6|TRBD1|NA
CASSRQGVNSPLHF
TGTGCCAGCAGTCGACAGGGGGTGAATTCACCCCTCCACTTT
>TRBV18|TRBJ1-2|NA|NA
CASSPVRTGANYGYTF
TGTGCCAGCTCACCGGTAAGGACGGGGGCTAACTATGGCTACACCTTC
>TRBV19|TRBJ1-4|NA|once
CASSSRGTPIIGLFF
TGTGCCAGTAGTAGCCGGGGAACCCCCATCATCGGGCTGTTTTTT
>TRBV19|TRBJ2-5|TRBD2|NA
CASSIISGGHQETQYF
TGTGCCAGTAGTATAATCAGCGGGGGGCACCAAGAGACCCAGTACTTC
>TRBV6-5|TRBJ2-5|NA|NA
CASTPQRSQETQYF
TGTGCCAGCACCCCGCAAAGGAGCCAAGAGACCCAGTACTTC
>TRBV15|TRBJ1-5|TRBD1|NA
CATRSGTANQPQHF
TGTGCCACCCGTAGTGGGACAGCCAATCAGCCCCAGCATTTT
>TRBV30|TRBJ2-3|NA|NA
CAWSVMGLSTDTQYF
TGTGCCTGGAGTGTAATGGGCCTCAGCACAGATACGCAGTATTTT
>TRBV27|TRBJ1-4|TRBD1|NA
CASNPTGANEKLFF
TGTGCCAGCAACCCTACAGGGGCGAATGAAAAACTGTTTTTT
>TRBV18|TRBJ1-2|TRBD1|NA
CASSPRDRAGYGYTF
TGTGCCAGCTCACCTCGGGACAGGGCAGGTTATGGCTACACCTTC
>TRBV15|TRBJ1-1|TRBD1|NA
CATSRGGGQGKNTEAFF
TGTGCCACCAGCAGGGGGGGCGGACAGGGAAAAAACACTGAAGCTTTCTTT